This TCR beta chain was captured in a study of T-cell memory formation after mild COVID-19. Using constant-segment primers, 5'RACE produced TCR alpha and TCR beta cDNA libraries carrying sample barcodes and UMIs. TCRdb fed the 5' RACE reads into MiXCR, producing one record per CDR3 protein. The sample lists about 400,000 distinct CDR3 sequences, around 17% occurring once. The CDR3 length is 15 residues. Germline V gives CDR1 MGHRA, CDR2 YSYEKL. Trimming pared 0 bases from V and 5 bases from J, leaving 13 bases between. Sequenced input: PBMCs or a T cell subset sorted from them (not recorded which). The rearrangement uses TRBV4-1 and TRBJ1-1; the D gene is possibly TRBD1 (5 bases). This sequence originates from a man aged 18 to 35 who had mild COVID-19 (a few samples of this study predate the infection). Cell type and time point are not known. The CDR3 loop is CASSQDWEGRTEAFF. The CDR3, as DNA: TGCGCCAGCAGCCAAGATTGGGAGGGGAGAACTGAAGCTTTCTTT.